Each of the 28 T cell receptor beta chains below was sequenced from the same sample in a study of post-analysis software for immune sequencing data (dated by TCRdb to 2014 to 2015). Overall study results and their limits: Significantly higher frequencies in patients than in controls were found for five or six TRBV segments, including TRBV5-6, TRBV5-1 and TRBV20-1.

Their antigens are not known. The library was made by PCR. Sequencing relied on an Illumina HiSeq 2500. To reduce PCR and sequencing biases, unique molecular identifiers were built into the TCR beta cDNA libraries. The public reads were run again by TCRdb, first through fastp at Q25 and then through MiXCR, and only productive beta chains were kept. Rows are unified per CDR3 protein, each entry keeping the most common DNA and genes. A total of 250,000 to 300,000 distinct CDR3 sequences appear in this sample, 30% to 45% of them only once. The ten largest account for roughly 4.8% of the sample. Sequencing was performed on blood. Every receptor here comes from a girl aged 10 to 17 with multiple sclerosis.

There are many counts of this clonotype. V and J are TRBV20-1 and TRBJ1-1; 8 bases map to TRBD1. The CDR3 covers 13 residues. The germline V gene has CDR1 DFQATT and CDR2 SNEGSKA (reference sequence). J lost 11 bases, V lost 4 bases, and 12 bases had no gene match. CDR3 DNA sequence: TGCAGTGCTAACCTCCCGGGACAGGAGATGGCTTTCTTT. Translation: CSANLPGQEMAFF.

Turning to this clonotype: A much larger clone lies a single base off, so this may be a read error. V usage is TRBV7-9 and J usage is TRBJ1-2; D is unresolved. CDR1 and CDR2 from the germline V gene are SEHNR and FQNEAQ (reference sequence). CDR3 length: 11 residues. CDR3 loop: CASSLGVGCTF. For the CDR3, the DNA is TGTGCCAGCAGCTTAGGGGTTGGCTGCACCTTC. Using reference TRBV7-9 and TRBJ1-2 for the parts outside the CDR3, the full variable domain is DTGVSQNPRHKITKRGQNVTFRCDPISEHNRLYWYRQTLGQGPEFLTYFQNEAQLEKSRLLSDRFSAERPKGSFSTLEIQRTEQGDSAMYLCASSLGVGCTFGSGTRLTVV.

This clonotype was picked up many times. The V call is TRBV6-1, the J call TRBJ1-2; TRBD1 might be the D (6 bases). The CDR3 covers 17 residues. V lost 4 bases, J lost 8 bases, and 26 bases lay in between. Germline CDR1 reads MNHNS; CDR2 reads SASEGT. CDR3 region: CASSAGGAADTTGGYTF. CDR3 nucleotide sequence: TGTGCCAGCAGTGCCGGGGGGGCCGCTGATACGACGGGGGGCTACACCTTC.

The table lists this clonotype with a few counts. The chain is built from TRBV14 and TRBJ2-7; D might be TRBD1 (6 bases). Germline-derived CDR1 and CDR2 are SGHDN and FVKESK. With 4 bases removed from V and 6 bases from J, the gap between germline ends came to 13 bases. The CDR3 extends over 13 amino acids. The CDR3 is CASSPRVGGEQYF. CDR3 DNA sequence: TGTGCCAGCAGCCCTAGAGTAGGGGGCGAGCAGTACTTC.

This chain uses TRBV20-1 with TRBJ2-3; D remains ambiguous. CDR3 size: 16 residues. The germline V and J ends were trimmed by 0 bases and 4 bases, with 17 bases remaining between them. Germline V gene lookup returns CDR1 DFQATT and CDR2 SNEGSKA (reference sequence). The CDR3 DNA reads TGCAGTGCTAGAGATCCCCATTCAGGTACCCCAGATACGCAGTATTTT. This encodes CSARDPHSGTPDTQYF.

The chain carries TRBV2 and TRBJ2-4; 7 bases agree with TRBD2. The V gene end was trimmed by 4 bases and the J gene end by 7 bases; junction bases not matched to a gene: 7. Germline loops: CDR1 SNHLY, CDR2 FYNNEI. This CDR3 comprises 14 residues. CDR3 residues: CASSVPSGGNIQYF. The CDR3 DNA reads as TGTGCCAGCAGTGTCCCTAGCGGAGGGAACATTCAGTACTTC.

A few counts support this clonotype. V usage is TRBV20-1 and J usage is TRBJ2-1; 10 bases match TRBD2. This CDR3 has 15 residues. Germline lookup yields CDR1 DFQATT and CDR2 SNEGSKA (reference sequence). V shed 3 bases, J shed 6 bases, and the junction held 8 bases outside the gene matches. The CDR3 DNA sequence: TGCAGTGCTAGCTCCCTAGCGGGGGAAGCCAATGAGCAGTTCTTC. Its protein is CSASSLAGEANEQFF.

Turning to this clonotype: This clone may be a read error of a much larger clone one base away. The CDR3 sequence: CASSQTLDQYNEQYF. CDR3 bases: TGTGCCAGCAGTCAAACCTTGGACCAGTACAATGAGCAGTACTTC. This chain links TRBV27 with TRBJ2-7, with D hard to call. The CDR3 spans 15 residues. V was trimmed by 5 bases and J by 7 bases, leaving 21 bases between them. Germline-derived CDR1 and CDR2 are MNHEY and SMNVEV (reference sequence).

CDR3 DNA sequence: TGTGCCAGCAGTTTAGCGGTCCAGAACTATGGCTACACCTTC. Translation: CASSLAVQNYGYTF. The V gene is TRBV12-3 or TRBV12-4, the J gene TRBJ1-2, with D unresolved. V was trimmed by 0 bases and J by 2 bases, leaving 7 bases between them. This CDR3 region has 14 residues.

The V and J genes are TRBV7-2 and TRBJ2-5; 8 bases line up with TRBD1. Looked up from germline, CDR1 is SGHTA and CDR2 is FQGNSA. CDR3 size: 14 residues. J lost 2 bases, V lost 5 bases, and 4 bases had no gene match. The CDR3 DNA sequence: TGTGCCAGCAGCCCGGGACAGGTACAAGAGACCCAGTACTTC. Its protein product is CASSPGQVQETQYF.

The chain has TRBV12-3 or TRBV12-4 and TRBJ1-6; 9 nucleotides agree with TRBD1. The CDR3 is 17 amino acids. The trim removed 6 bases at V and 8 bases at J, leaving 14 bases unmatched. As DNA, the CDR3 is TGTGCCAGCAGAAGGGGACAGGGTGAGGCGGGATATTCACCCCTCCACTTT. Encoded protein: CASRRGQGEAGYSPLHF.

The genes are TRBV20-1 and TRBJ1-2, with TRBD1 identical over 7 bases. This CDR3 is built from 14 residues. J gave up 3 bases and V 6 bases, and 10 bases lay outside the gene matches. Germline loops: CDR1 DFQATT, CDR2 SNEGSKA (reference sequence). CDR3 region: CSADITGEDYGYTF. The CDR3 DNA reads as TGCAGTGCCGATATTACAGGGGAGGACTATGGCTACACCTTC.

CDR3 residues: CASSPVDRALNEQYF. In nucleotides, the CDR3 is TGTGCCAGCAGCCCCGTAGACAGGGCTCTAAACGAGCAGTACTTC. The J gene is TRBJ2-7, the V gene TRBV6-2 or TRBV6-3, with TRBD1 identical over 7 bases. The germline V gene encodes CDR1 MNHEY and CDR2 SVGEGT. This CDR3 spans 15 amino acids. V gave up 6 bases and J gave up 5 bases; unmatched junction bases: 13.

The chain combines TRBV20-1 with TRBJ2-1, with 10 bases identical to TRBD2. V dropped 5 bases and J dropped 9; count of bases not matched to a gene: 7. The CDR3 consists of 13 residues. Germline V gives CDR1 DFQATT, CDR2 SNEGSKA (reference sequence). Here the CDR3 DNA reads TGCAGTGCTTCGCGACTAGCGGGTACTGAGCAGTTCTTC. Translation: CSASRLAGTEQFF.

This clonotype occurred many times. This rearrangement joins TRBV15 to TRBJ2-3; TRBD1 is a possible D gene (5 bases). Deletions cut 5 bases from V and 0 bases from J, with 12 bases between. CDR1 LNHNV and CDR2 YYDKDF come from the germline V gene (reference sequence). There are 15 residues in the CDR3. CDR3 sequence reads: CATSPRDRSTDTQYF. Written as DNA, the CDR3 is TGTGCCACCAGCCCCCGAGACAGAAGCACAGATACGCAGTATTTT.

The rearrangement links TRBV3-1 to TRBJ1-6; 7 positions match TRBD1. The CDR3 is made up of 13 amino acids. Germline V gene lookup returns CDR1 LGHDT and CDR2 YNNKEL (reference sequence). With V trimmed by 5 bases and J by 10 bases, 5 bases remained unmatched. CDR3 sequence reads: CASSKDRSSPLHF. CDR3 DNA sequence: TGTGCCAGCAGCAAGGACAGGAGCTCACCCCTCCACTTT.

This clonotype was found many times. The chain has TRBV11-1 and TRBJ2-4; the match to TRBD2 covers 12 bases. V was clipped by 0 bases and J by 0 bases; unmatched bases: 9. There are 20 residues in the CDR3. Germline V gene data show CDR1 as SGHAT and CDR2 as FQDESV (reference sequence). CDR3 nucleotides: TGTGCCAGCAGCTTAGCGCTGCGGACTAGCGGGATTGGAGCCAAAAACATTCAGTACTTC. This gives the protein CASSLALRTSGIGAKNIQYF.

Many counts were recorded for this clonotype. The chain links TRBV20-1 to TRBJ1-2; possible D gene TRBD1, 5 bases. This CDR3 is built from 14 residues. Germline values: CDR1 DFQATT, CDR2 SNEGSKA (reference sequence). With 5 bases removed from V and 0 bases from J, the gap between germline ends came to 13 bases. The CDR3 region has the DNA TGCAGTGCTTTCGGGACTGCACCTAACTATGGCTACACCTTC. The encoded protein is CSAFGTAPNYGYTF.

A note on this clonotype: This sequence may be a read error, since a much larger clone differs from it by one base. This chain links TRBV5-1 with TRBJ1-2; D is unresolved. The CDR3 is 13 residues long. Germline-derived CDR1 and CDR2 are SGHRS and YFSETQ. Here the CDR3 DNA reads TGCGCCAGCAGCTTGGACAGTGACTATGGCTTCACCTTC. Its protein is CASSLDSDYGFTF. The variable domain in full, with the rest retrieved from reference TRBV5-1 and TRBJ1-2, is KAGVTQTPRYLIKTRGQQVTLSCSPISGHRSVSWYQQTPGQGLQFLFEYFSETQRNKGNFPGRFSGRQFSNSRSEMNVSTLELGDSALYLCASSLDSDYGFTFGSGTRLTVV.

This clonotype was seen ten or more times. The chain couples TRBV12-3 or TRBV12-4 to TRBJ1-2, with 7 bases that match TRBD1. The V segment lost 6 bases and the J segment 8 bases; nucleotides outside the gene matches: 6. The CDR3 is 12 residues long. The CDR3 sequence: CASRQQGTGYTF. CDR3 coding DNA: TGTGCCAGCAGGCAACAGGGGACGGGCTACACCTTC.

In this sample, this clonotype turned up many times. The genes are TRBV18 and TRBJ2-1; 12 bases are shared with TRBD2. V trimming: 6 bases; J trimming: 4 bases; junction bases outside the gene matches: 13. Germline values: CDR1 KGHSH, CDR2 LQKENI. CDR3 length: 18 amino acids. The CDR3 spells CASSPRGRTSGTYNEQFF. The CDR3 bases are TGTGCCAGCTCCCCGAGAGGCAGGACTAGCGGGACGTACAATGAGCAGTTCTTC.

This clonotype was observed many times. The rearrangement joins TRBV24-1 to TRBJ2-5; 8 positions match TRBD1. The germline CDR1 and CDR2 sequences are KGHDR and SFDVKD. The CDR3 loop spans 14 amino acids. V trimming: 9 bases; J trimming: 5 bases; junction bases outside the gene matches: 10. The CDR3 nucleotides read TGTGCCACCGGTCCGGGACAGGTCGGGGAGACCCAGTACTTC. Translated: CATGPGQVGETQYF.

There are a few counts of this clonotype. This may arise from a read error, as a much more abundant clone is one base away. The gene calls are TRBV4-2 and TRBJ1-4; 7 bases fit TRBD1. V dropped 4 bases and J dropped 5; count of bases not matched to a gene: 10. From germline, CDR1 is LGHNA and CDR2 YNFKEQ. The CDR3 runs 16 residues. Here the CDR3 DNA reads TGTGCCAGCAGCCGAGCGCCTCAGGGGGGGAATGAAAAACTGTTTTTT. Translated: CASSRAPQGGNEKLFF.

Details on this clonotype: A clone one base away is much larger, so this may be a read error. The rearrangement links TRBV6-5 to TRBJ2-7; 7 bases are shared with TRBD2. The CDR3 is 15 residues long. Germline V gene data show CDR1 as MNHEY and CDR2 as SVGAGI. Trimming took 6 bases from V and 6 from J; bases not matched to a gene: 14. This chain's CDR3 is CASRPSGKGLSEQYF. CDR3 nucleotide sequence: TGTGCCAGCAGGCCGAGCGGGAAGGGATTAAGCGAGCAGTACTTC.

Only a few counts were recorded for this clonotype. Just one base apart from a much larger clone, this may be a read error. The CDR3 coding sequence is TGCAGCGTGGCCGAGACAGGGGGCCTCAATGAGCAGTTCTTC. Its protein is CSVAETGGLNEQFF. The chain carries TRBV29-1 and TRBJ2-1; 10 nucleotides align to TRBD1. The CDR3 is 14 amino acids. Germline-derived CDR1 and CDR2 are SQVTM and ANQGSEA. The V and J ends lost 6 bases and 6 bases, in that order; junction bases with no gene match: 8.

In its sample, this clonotype was seen many times. The genes are TRBV2 and TRBJ2-5; 14 bases align to TRBD2. The germline V gene encodes CDR1 SNHLY and CDR2 FYNNEI. V shed 8 bases, J shed 3 bases, and the junction held 5 bases outside the gene matches. The CDR3 sequence is 15 residues long. The CDR3 DNA reads TGTGCCAGCGCACTGGGACTAGCGGGGGAAGAGACCCAGTACTTC. Protein: CASALGLAGEETQYF.

In this sample, this clonotype turned up many times. This chain uses TRBV5-1 with TRBJ2-1; 9 nucleotides align to TRBD2. CDR1 and CDR2 (germline): SGHRS, YFSETQ. The CDR3 has 17 amino acids. After removal of 3 bases from V and 5 bases from J, the junction contained 12 bases not matched to a gene. The CDR3 protein is CASSSLPPTSGDNEQFF. CDR3 coding DNA: TGCGCCAGCAGCTCCCTCCCGCCGACTAGCGGAGACAATGAGCAGTTCTTC.

This clonotype was recorded a few times. This rearrangement joins TRBV7-9 to TRBJ2-1; 7 nucleotides align to TRBD2. This CDR3 spans 14 amino acids. Unmatched junction bases numbered 7, after V lost 5 bases and J lost 6 bases. CDR1 and CDR2 from the germline V gene are SEHNR and FQNEAQ (reference sequence). For the CDR3, the DNA is TGTGCCAGCAGCCCGTGGGAGGGTGCCAATGAGCAGTTCTTC. Translated, it gives CASSPWEGANEQFF. Variable domain in full (rest from reference TRBV7-9 and TRBJ2-1): DTGVSQNPRHKITKRGQNVTFRCDPISEHNRLYWYRQTLGQGPEFLTYFQNEAQLEKSRLLSDRFSAERPKGSFSTLEIQRTEQGDSAMYLCASSPWEGANEQFFGPGTRLTVL.